The present TCR beta chain was sequenced within a study of T cell responses to AZD1222 COVID-19 vaccine (dated by TCRdb to the early 2020s). About the full investigation: AZD1222 recipients whose second dose came at about 4 weeks and those whose second dose came at about 12 weeks were combined into one group, since spike-specific TCR depth and breadth did not differ between the two schedules. Enrollment into the trials was organized by age into subgroups of 18-55, 56-69 and 70-plus years, and those subgroups contained approximately 160, 26 and 62 TCR-sequenced participants, respectively. TCR sequencing was performed for 230 to 250 trial participants, of whom around 210 were given two doses of AZD1222 and some 26 were given two doses of MenACWY control vaccine. Findings and caveats that apply to the study as a whole: Participants were mostly white British, with more females than males. The authors suggested clonal diversity may have been underestimated. Conclusions about previously exposed vaccinees are limited because only six or seven AZD1222 recipients were SARS-CoV-2 seropositive at baseline. Reportedly, almost half of the unique spike-specific TCRs recognized epitopes lying outside the regions that are mutated in the B.1.351 and B.1.1.7 variants. CD4 TCRs associated with the vaccine covered the entire spike protein, and the dominant responses were in regions 160-218 and 743-854. A significant rise in spike-specific TCR breadth and depth was observed after two AZD1222 doses relative to day 0 and relative to MenACWY recipients. Because no day 14 peak-response samples were available, the repertoires could be characterized only after the peak T cell response. In the small 56-69-year group, the increase in depth fell short of significance, most likely because of low power.

The time point label corresponds to: baseline before first vaccination. Samples from vaccinated people were obtained from the UK trials COV001 and COV002, which included a single-blind randomized controlled phase 2/3 trial of AZD1222 (ChAdOx1 nCoV-19) in healthy adults. For TCRbeta chain sequencing, PBMC samples from trial participants were taken at day 0 and at day 28 after the second dose. A word on this clone: Its antigen is still unknown. Nothing much larger sits one base from this clone, and base qualities are not available.

The CDR3 regions of human TCRbeta chains were subjected to immunosequencing. Per the source publication's procedure: Repertoire TCRs were checked for matches against a reference library of SARS-CoV-2-specific TCRs that had been generated using the MIRA antigen-specificity platform. Breadth was defined as the fraction of unique TCRs that were SARS-CoV-2-associated. Depth was defined as the fraction of total T cells that were SARS-CoV-2-associated. Using the MIRA data, every spike-specific TCR was mapped to the spike region that the TCR reacted to and assigned to either a CD4 or a CD8 class. Log10-transformed breadth and depth values were compared by one-way ANOVA with Sidak's multiple comparisons tests. The immuneACCESS repertoire file appears here via TCRdb, limited to in-frame rearrangements. These files lack a portion of the clones; in checked studies, under half of the deficit traces to unresolved V genes, and the cause of the others is not known. That table gives V, J and clone size, and the DNA gave D and trimming. Recorded for this sample are about 120,000 clones; more than 75% of them occurred a single time. The ten largest clones take up more than 6.5% of the sample.

The source of this sequence is an adult in good health. The starting material was peripheral blood, obtained on day 0 of AZD1222 vaccination.

The CDR3 in this case is CASRPQGRVETQYF. The DNA sequence is TGTGCCAGCAGACCCCAGGGGCGCGTGGAGACCCAGTACTTC. The V and J genes are TRBV28 and TRBJ2-5; 6 matching bases give a weak D call of TRBD1. Trimming costs V 6 bases and J 5 bases, and their ends lie 16 bases apart. Spanning cysteine to phenylalanine, the CDR3 consists of 14 amino acids. The retained sequence is limited to the CDR3, 42 bases, with the frame set at the first base. For CDR1 and CDR2, the germline V gene lists MDHEN and SYDVKM.